This entry lists 8 T cell receptor beta chains sequenced from one sample in a study of T-cell reconstitution after alpha-beta-depleted transplantation in children. Preparation of the TCRbeta library involved a method that used unique molecular identifiers. MiXCR, run by TCRdb on the PCR reads, gives a single entry per CDR3 protein. The sample has around 440,000 distinct CDR3 sequences, 15% to 20% seen once; the top ten hold about 32%. The specimen was PBMCs, mostly from graft donor cells, collected 360 days after TCRalphabeta/CD19-depleted stem cell transplant. Receptors were obtained from a boy under two years old who had a stem cell transplant for Wiskott-Aldrich syndrome, so the T cells may come from the graft donor.

J is TRBJ2-5 and V is TRBV7-8; no definite D call. Germline CDR1 and CDR2: SGHVS and FQNEAQ. V shed 5 bases and J shed 3 bases, with 13 bases lying between them. The CDR3 length is 14 residues. As DNA, the CDR3 is TGTGCCAGCAGCGCATTGGTGGGGAAAGAGACCCAGTACTTC. Protein product: CASSALVGKETQYF.

The V and J genes are TRBV5-4 and TRBJ2-3; D unresolved. Per germline, CDR1 SGHNT and CDR2 YYREEE (reference sequence). Trimming stripped 6 bases from V and 2 bases from J, with 10 bases between. The CDR3 extends over 13 amino acids. The CDR3 reads CASTYEATDTQYF. CDR3 DNA: TGTGCCAGCACCTACGAGGCCACAGATACGCAGTATTTT.

There are a few counts of this clonotype. J is TRBJ2-1 and V is TRBV4-1, with 9 bases aligning to TRBD2. The CDR3 sequence is 16 residues long. Trimming took 4 bases from V and 3 from J; bases not matched to a gene: 7. Germline loops: CDR1 MGHRA, CDR2 YSYEKL. This CDR3 is CASSLRTSEYYNEQFF. The CDR3, as DNA: TGCGCCAGCAGCCTTCGGACTAGCGAGTACTACAATGAGCAGTTCTTC.

This chain uses TRBV7-9 with TRBJ2-7; tentative D call: TRBD2 (6 bases). V gave up 8 bases and J gave up 2 bases, with 16 bases separating them. This CDR3 contains 14 residues. Germline V gene lookup returns CDR1 SEHNR and CDR2 FQNEAQ (reference sequence). DNA of the CDR3: TGTGCCAGCGCGGAGGGCCCTTACGCCTACGAGCAGTACTTC. It codes for CASAEGPYAYEQYF.

This rearrangement joins TRBV29-1 to TRBJ2-7, with TRBD1 identical over 8 bases. The V gene's germline CDR1 is SQVTM and CDR2 ANQGSEA. The CDR3 has 13 amino acids. J was trimmed by 3 bases and V by 4 bases; bases with no gene match: 5. The CDR3 coding sequence is TGCAGCGTTGCCGGACAGGGCGTCTACGAGCAGTACTTC. It translates to CSVAGQGVYEQYF.

This clonotype has just a few counts. The V call is TRBV20-1, the J call TRBJ2-1, with 8 bases that match TRBD2. CDR1 and CDR2 (germline): DFQATT, SNEGSKA (reference sequence). The V and J ends lost 0 bases and 4 bases, in that order; junction bases with no gene match: 8. The CDR3 is 16 amino acids. The CDR3 DNA sequence: TGCAGTGCTAGAGATTTAGTGGCTAGCGGGTACAATGAGCAGTTCTTC. Its protein is CSARDLVASGYNEQFF.

This clonotype was seen repeatedly, ten times or more. This chain links TRBV6-5 with TRBJ1-1; D unclear. Germline loops: CDR1 MNHEY, CDR2 SVGAGI. The V gene lost 0 bases and the J gene lost 7 bases, with 9 bases spanning the gap. This CDR3 contains 13 residues. The CDR3 sequence is CASSYSYGSEAFF. DNA of the CDR3: TGTGCCAGCAGTTACTCGTATGGCAGTGAAGCTTTCTTT.

The rearrangement links TRBV30 to TRBJ2-5; D uncertain. This CDR3 is 13 amino acids long. Germline CDR1 reads GTSNPN; CDR2 reads SVGIG (reference sequence). With 3 bases removed from V and 1 base from J, the gap between germline ends came to 9 bases. The CDR3 DNA follows: TGTGCCTGGAGAAAGCCGGTCCAAGAGACCCAGTACTTC. Translation: CAWRKPVQETQYF.